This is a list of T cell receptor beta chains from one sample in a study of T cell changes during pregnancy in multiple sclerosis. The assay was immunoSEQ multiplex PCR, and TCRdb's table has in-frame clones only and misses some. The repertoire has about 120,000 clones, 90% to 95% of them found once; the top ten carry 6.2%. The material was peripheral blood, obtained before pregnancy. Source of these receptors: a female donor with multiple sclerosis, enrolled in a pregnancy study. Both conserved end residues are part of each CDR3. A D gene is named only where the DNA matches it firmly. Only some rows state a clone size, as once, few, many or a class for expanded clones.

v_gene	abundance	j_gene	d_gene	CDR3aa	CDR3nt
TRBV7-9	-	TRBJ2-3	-	CASSFLNTDTQYF	TGTGCCAGCAGCTTCCTTAACACAGATACGCAGTATTTT
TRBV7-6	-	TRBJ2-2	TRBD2	CASSSLLAGPTGELFF	TGTGCCAGCAGCTCCTTACTAGCGGGGCCCACCGGGGAGCTGTTTTTT
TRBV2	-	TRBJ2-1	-	CASRARWRADEQFF	TGTGCCAGCAGAGCTAGATGGCGGGCGGATGAGCAGTTCTTC
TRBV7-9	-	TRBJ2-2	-	CASSLRASSNTGELFF	TGTGCCAGCAGCTTACGTGCGTCGTCGAACACCGGGGAGCTGTTTTTT
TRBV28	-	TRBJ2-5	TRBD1	CASSHGTGEETQYF	TGTGCCAGCAGTCATGGGACAGGCGAAGAGACCCAGTACTTC
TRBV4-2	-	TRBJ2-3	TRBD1	CASSQDPRTGGLGTDTQYF	TGTGCCAGCAGCCAAGATCCCCGGACAGGGGGTCTGGGCACAGATACGCAGTATTTT
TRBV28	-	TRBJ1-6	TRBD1	CASSPSQGATYNSPLHF	TGTGCCAGCAGCCCTTCACAGGGGGCTACCTATAATTCACCCCTCCACTTT
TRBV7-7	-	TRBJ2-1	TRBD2	CASSSREGRDNEQFF	TGTGCCAGCAGCTCGCGGGAGGGCCGGGACAATGAGCAGTTCTTC
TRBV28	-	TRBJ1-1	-	CASSFPEFLNTEAFF	TGTGCCAGCAGTTTTCCGGAGTTTCTGAACACTGAAGCTTTCTTT
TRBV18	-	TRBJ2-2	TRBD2	CASSPPPSGAYTGELFF	TGTGCCAGCTCACCACCCCCTAGCGGGGCCTACACCGGGGAGCTGTTTTTT
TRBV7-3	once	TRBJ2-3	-	CASSLQYPDTQYF	TGTGCCAGCAGCTTACAGTATCCAGATACGCAGTATTTT
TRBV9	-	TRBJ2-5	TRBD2	CASSVARASGETQYF	TGTGCCAGCAGCGTAGCTAGAGCTAGCGGGGAGACCCAGTACTTC
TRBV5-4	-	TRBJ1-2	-	CASSFSRRSNYGYTF	TGTGCCAGCAGCTTTAGCCGGCGATCTAACTATGGCTACACCTTC
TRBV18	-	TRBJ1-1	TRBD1	CASSPRTGPDTEAFF	TGTGCCAGCTCACCTCGGACAGGCCCTGACACTGAAGCTTTCTTT
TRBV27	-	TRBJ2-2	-	CASSRGGIITGELFF	TGTGCCAGCAGCCGGGGCGGGATTATCACCGGGGAGCTGTTTTTT
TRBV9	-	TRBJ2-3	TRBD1	CASSPRTGVADTQYF	TGTGCCAGCAGCCCCCGGACAGGGGTCGCAGATACGCAGTATTTT
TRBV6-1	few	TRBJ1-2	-	CASSVEWSSVNYGYTF	TGTGCCAGCAGTGTAGAGTGGTCCTCGGTAAACTATGGCTACACCTTC
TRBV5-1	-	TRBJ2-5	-	CASSSYTEETQYF	TGCGCCAGCAGCTCTTATACGGAGGAGACCCAGTACTTC
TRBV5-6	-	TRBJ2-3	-	CASSRKGDGPLGDTQYF	TGTGCCAGCAGTCGTAAGGGGGACGGCCCTTTAGGAGATACGCAGTATTTT
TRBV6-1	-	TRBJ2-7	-	CASSPLENSYEQYF	TGTGCCAGCAGTCCCCTGGAGAACTCCTACGAGCAGTACTTC
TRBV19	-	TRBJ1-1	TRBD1	CASSSRDSNTEAFF	TGTGCCAGTAGTTCACGGGACAGTAACACTGAAGCTTTCTTT
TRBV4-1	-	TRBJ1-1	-	CASSQDREAFF	TGCGCCAGCAGCCAAGACAGGGAAGCTTTCTTT
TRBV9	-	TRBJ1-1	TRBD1	CASSVRPDRGNTEAFF	TGTGCCAGCAGCGTGAGACCCGACAGGGGGAACACTGAAGCTTTCTTT
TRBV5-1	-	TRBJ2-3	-	CASSLAGVTTDTQYF	TGCGCCAGCAGCTTGGCCGGAGTCACCACAGATACGCAGTATTTT
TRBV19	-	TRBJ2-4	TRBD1	CASIGRGTGANIQYF	TGTGCCAGTATTGGCCGGGGGACAGGCGCAAACATTCAGTACTTC
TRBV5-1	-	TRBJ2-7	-	CASSLEGFYEQYF	TGCGCCAGCAGCTTGGAGGGGTTCTACGAGCAGTACTTC
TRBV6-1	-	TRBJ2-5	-	CASSSPGTQYF	TGTGCCAGCAGTTCCCCCGGGACCCAGTACTTC
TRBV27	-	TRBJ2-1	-	CASSSYYYNEQFF	TGTGCCAGCAGTTCATACTACTACAATGAGCAGTTCTTC
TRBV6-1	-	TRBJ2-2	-	CASRGHGDTGELFF	TGTGCCAGCAGAGGACATGGCGACACCGGGGAGCTGTTTTTT
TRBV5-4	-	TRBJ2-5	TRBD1	CASSLEGQGYQETQYF	TGTGCCAGCAGCTTGGAGGGACAGGGGTACCAAGAGACCCAGTACTTC
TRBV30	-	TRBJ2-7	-	CAVGAGASYEQYF	TGTGCCGTGGGGGCAGGGGCCTCCTACGAGCAGTACTTC
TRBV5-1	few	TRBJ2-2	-	CASSLVGGITGELFF	TGCGCCAGCAGCTTGGTCGGCGGAATCACCGGGGAGCTGTTTTTT
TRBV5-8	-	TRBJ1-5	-	CASSLEGQLYSNQPQHF	TGTGCCAGCAGCTTGGAAGGACAGCTTTATAGCAATCAGCCCCAGCATTTT
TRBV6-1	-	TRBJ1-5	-	CASVKFGGQPQHF	TGTGCCAGCGTCAAATTTGGAGGACAGCCCCAGCATTTT
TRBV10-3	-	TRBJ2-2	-	CAISPTGGGATGELFF	TGTGCCATCTCCCCTACCGGTGGGGGGGCGACCGGGGAGCTGTTTTTT
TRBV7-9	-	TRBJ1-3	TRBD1	CASSPLTGGESNTIYF	TGTGCCAGCAGCCCCCTGACAGGGGGCGAGTCGAACACCATATATTTT
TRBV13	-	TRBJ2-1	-	CASSLNGLVGPPVNEQFF	TGTGCCAGCAGCTTAAACGGGTTAGTTGGTCCGCCGGTCAATGAGCAGTTCTTC
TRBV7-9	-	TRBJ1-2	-	CASSLGGDGYTF	TGTGCCAGCAGCTTGGGAGGAGATGGCTACACCTTC
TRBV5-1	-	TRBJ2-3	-	CASKEESSWDTQYF	TGCGCCAGCAAAGAAGAGAGCTCTTGGGATACGCAGTATTTT
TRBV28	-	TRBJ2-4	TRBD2	CASSLGGRGERAKNIQYF	TGTGCCAGCAGTTTGGGGGGGCGGGGGGAAAGGGCCAAAAACATTCAGTACTTC
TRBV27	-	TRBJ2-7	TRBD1	CASSLFSGTGPYEQYF	TGTGCCAGCAGTTTGTTTTCCGGGACAGGGCCATACGAGCAGTACTTC
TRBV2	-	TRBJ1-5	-	CASSGPGYNQPQHF	TGTGCCAGCAGCGGCCCGGGGTATAATCAGCCCCAGCATTTT
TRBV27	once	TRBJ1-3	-	CASSSGQASGNTIYF	TGTGCCAGCAGCTCGGGACAAGCCTCTGGAAACACCATATATTTT
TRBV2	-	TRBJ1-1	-	CASIKAGEDEAFF	TGTGCCAGCATAAAGGCGGGCGAGGATGAAGCTTTCTTT
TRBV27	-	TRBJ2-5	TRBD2	CASSLRAGGWETQYF	TGTGCCAGCAGTTTACGAGCGGGAGGGTGGGAGACCCAGTACTTC
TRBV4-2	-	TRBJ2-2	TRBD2	CASALSGSTGELFF	TGTGCCAGCGCCCTGAGCGGGAGCACCGGGGAGCTGTTTTTT
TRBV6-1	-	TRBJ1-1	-	CASSAPTGSNTEAFF	TGTGCCAGCAGTGCCCCCACGGGGTCGAACACTGAAGCTTTCTTT
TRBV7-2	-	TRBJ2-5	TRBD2	CASSPGGVPETQYF	TGTGCCAGCAGCCCGGGGGGAGTCCCGGAGACCCAGTACTTC
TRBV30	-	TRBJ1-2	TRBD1	CAWSEDRGRRGYTF	TGTGCCTGGAGTGAGGACAGGGGGCGACGGGGCTACACCTTC
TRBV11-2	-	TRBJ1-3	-	CASSLADSGNTIYF	TGTGCCAGCAGCTTAGCAGACTCTGGAAACACCATATATTTT
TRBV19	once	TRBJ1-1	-	CASSIAPTRGRNTEAFF	TGTGCCAGTAGTATAGCCCCTACAAGGGGGAGGAACACTGAAGCTTTCTTT
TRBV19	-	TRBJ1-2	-	CASSTGGHYGYTF	TGTGCCAGTAGTACAGGAGGGCACTATGGCTACACCTTC